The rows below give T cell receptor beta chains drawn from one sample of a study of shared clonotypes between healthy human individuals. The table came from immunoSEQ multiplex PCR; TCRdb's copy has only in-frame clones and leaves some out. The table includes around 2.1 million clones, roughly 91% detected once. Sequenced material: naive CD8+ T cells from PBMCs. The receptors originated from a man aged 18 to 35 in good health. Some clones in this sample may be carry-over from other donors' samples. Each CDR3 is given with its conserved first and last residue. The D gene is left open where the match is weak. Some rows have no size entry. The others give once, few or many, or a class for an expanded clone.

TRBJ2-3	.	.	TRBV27	CASSLRGHGDTQYF	TGTGCCAGCAGTTTACGGGGGCATGGCGATACGCAGTATTTT
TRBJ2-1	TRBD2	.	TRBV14	CASSQGWGLAGGGWNEQFF	TGTGCCAGCAGCCAGGGTTGGGGACTAGCGGGAGGTGGTTGGAATGAGCAGTTCTTC
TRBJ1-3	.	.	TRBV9	CASSVDQGMNTIYF	TGTGCCAGCAGCGTAGACCAGGGGATGAACACCATATATTTT
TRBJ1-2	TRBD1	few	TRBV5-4	CASKRDRDYGYTF	TGTGCCAGCAAACGTGACAGGGACTATGGCTACACCTTC
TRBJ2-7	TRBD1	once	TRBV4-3	CASSPQGVGEQYF	TGCGCCAGCAGTCCTCAGGGGGTGGGGGAGCAGTACTTC
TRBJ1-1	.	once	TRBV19	CASSIGLWDSEAFF	TGTGCCAGTAGTATAGGACTCTGGGACTCTGAAGCTTTCTTT
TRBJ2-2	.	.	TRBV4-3	CASSYYPGGAGELFF	TGCGCCAGCAGCTATTACCCCGGAGGCGCCGGGGAGCTGTTTTTT
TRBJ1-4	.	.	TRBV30	CAWSRNEKLFF	TGTGCCTGGAGTCGAAATGAAAAACTGTTTTTT
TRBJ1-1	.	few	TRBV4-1	CASSQEGKPLVNTEAFF	TGCGCCAGCAGCCAAGAAGGGAAGCCCCTCGTGAACACTGAAGCTTTCTTT
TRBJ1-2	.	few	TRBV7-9	CASSPTGYTF	TGTGCCAGCAGCCCAACCGGCTACACCTTC
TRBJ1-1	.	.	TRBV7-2	CASSLVPGLNTEAFF	TGTGCCAGCAGCTTAGTACCAGGGCTTAACACTGAAGCTTTCTTT
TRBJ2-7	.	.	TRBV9	CASSVGPDLTYEQYF	TGTGCCAGCAGCGTAGGGCCAGATTTAACCTACGAGCAGTACTTC
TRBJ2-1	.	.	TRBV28	CASRWDNEQFF	TGTGCCAGCCGGTGGGACAATGAGCAGTTCTTC